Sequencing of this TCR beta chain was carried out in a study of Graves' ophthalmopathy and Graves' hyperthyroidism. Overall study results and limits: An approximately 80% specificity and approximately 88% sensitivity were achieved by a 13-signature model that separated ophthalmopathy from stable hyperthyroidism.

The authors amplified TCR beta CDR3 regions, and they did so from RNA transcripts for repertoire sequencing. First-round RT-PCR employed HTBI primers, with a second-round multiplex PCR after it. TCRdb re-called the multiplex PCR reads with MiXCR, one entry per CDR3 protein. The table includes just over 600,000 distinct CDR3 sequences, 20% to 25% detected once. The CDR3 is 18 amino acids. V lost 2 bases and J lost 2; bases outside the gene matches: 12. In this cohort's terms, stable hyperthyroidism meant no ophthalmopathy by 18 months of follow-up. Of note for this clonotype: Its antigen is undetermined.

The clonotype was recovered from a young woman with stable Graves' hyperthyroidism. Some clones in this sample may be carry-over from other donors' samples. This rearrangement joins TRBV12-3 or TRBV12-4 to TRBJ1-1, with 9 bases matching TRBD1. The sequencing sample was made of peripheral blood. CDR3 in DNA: TGTGCCAGCAGTTTATCGCGAGGGACAGGGTGGTTTAACACTGAAGCTTTCTTT. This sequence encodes CASSLSRGTGWFNTEAFF.